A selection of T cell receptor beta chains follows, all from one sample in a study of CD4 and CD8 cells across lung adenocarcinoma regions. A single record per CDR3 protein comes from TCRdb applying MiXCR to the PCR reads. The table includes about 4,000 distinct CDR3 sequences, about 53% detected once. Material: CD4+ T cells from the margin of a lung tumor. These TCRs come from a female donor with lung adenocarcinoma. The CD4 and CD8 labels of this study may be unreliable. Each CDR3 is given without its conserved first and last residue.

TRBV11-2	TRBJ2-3	ASSLDPREGSDTQY
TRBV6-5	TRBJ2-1	ASSYPGQGTGNEQF
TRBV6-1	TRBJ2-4	ARGPGTGAKNIQY
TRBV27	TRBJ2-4	ARANGGGEGDTQY
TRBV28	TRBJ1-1	ASTRGRISEAF
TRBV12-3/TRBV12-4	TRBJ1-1	AVIPGGAEAF
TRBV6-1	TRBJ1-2	ASSGGPPRYT
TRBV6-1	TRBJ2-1	ASRFPSEEQF
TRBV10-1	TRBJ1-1	ASKRDLNTEAF
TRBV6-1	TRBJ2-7	ASSRGGDSSYEQY
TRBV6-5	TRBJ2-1	ASSYAGGPHNEQF
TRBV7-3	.	ASSSGLATEQY
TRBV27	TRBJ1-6	ASSRESYNSPLH
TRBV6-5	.	ASSYGPEETQY
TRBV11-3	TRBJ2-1	ASSSGQTAYNEQF
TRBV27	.	ASSYGGLREQY
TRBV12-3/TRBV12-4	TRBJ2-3	ASSLSGSGTDTQY
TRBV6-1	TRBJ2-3	ASSEARGWGTSDTQY
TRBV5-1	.	ASSRGGQGQETQY
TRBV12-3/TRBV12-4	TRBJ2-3	ASTIAVAGLVEDTQY
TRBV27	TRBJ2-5	ASSSLGSSGGRTQY
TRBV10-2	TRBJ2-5	ASKDQDTQY
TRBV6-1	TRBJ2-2	ASSRLPGQNGELF
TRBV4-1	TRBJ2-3	ARGEGGGSKDTQY
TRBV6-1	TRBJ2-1	ASRRARSYNEQF
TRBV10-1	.	ASIPLFREETQY
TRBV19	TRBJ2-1	ASKAGGTSYNEQF
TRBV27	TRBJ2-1	ASSLSPRGTGAYNEQF
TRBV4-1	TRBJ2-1	ASSQVAGENNEQF
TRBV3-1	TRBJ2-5	ASSQRADREGWETQY
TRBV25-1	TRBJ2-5	ASGLAGRQETQY
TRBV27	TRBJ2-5	ASSLWGQETQY
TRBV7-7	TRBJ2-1	ASSLNVGRDEQF
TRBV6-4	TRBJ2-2	ASSGRANTGELF
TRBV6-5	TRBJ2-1	ASSYSTGTEQF
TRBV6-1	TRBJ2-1	ASRAVSSYNEQF
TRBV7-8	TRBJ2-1	ASSPASGRPSVNEQF
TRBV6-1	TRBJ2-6	ASRGVRGSGANVLT
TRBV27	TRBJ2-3	ASSSVSGLAGTNTQY
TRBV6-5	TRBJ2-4	ASSYGQRTAAKNIQY
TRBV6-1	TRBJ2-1	ASRWGVNNEQF
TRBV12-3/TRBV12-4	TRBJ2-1	ASTHSGGNEQF
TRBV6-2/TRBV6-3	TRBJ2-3	ASSYSPMGAQY
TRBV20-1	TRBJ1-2	SARAPDRVKGSYT
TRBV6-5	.	ASSYSLDGDLYEQY
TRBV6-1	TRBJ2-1	ASSGGGGAYNEQF
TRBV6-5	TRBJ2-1	ASSYRRGGDNEQF
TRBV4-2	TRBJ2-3	ASSQTSGGAPTDTQY
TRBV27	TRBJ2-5	ASTNLGGEGKTQY
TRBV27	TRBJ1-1	ASSLTGLNTEAF